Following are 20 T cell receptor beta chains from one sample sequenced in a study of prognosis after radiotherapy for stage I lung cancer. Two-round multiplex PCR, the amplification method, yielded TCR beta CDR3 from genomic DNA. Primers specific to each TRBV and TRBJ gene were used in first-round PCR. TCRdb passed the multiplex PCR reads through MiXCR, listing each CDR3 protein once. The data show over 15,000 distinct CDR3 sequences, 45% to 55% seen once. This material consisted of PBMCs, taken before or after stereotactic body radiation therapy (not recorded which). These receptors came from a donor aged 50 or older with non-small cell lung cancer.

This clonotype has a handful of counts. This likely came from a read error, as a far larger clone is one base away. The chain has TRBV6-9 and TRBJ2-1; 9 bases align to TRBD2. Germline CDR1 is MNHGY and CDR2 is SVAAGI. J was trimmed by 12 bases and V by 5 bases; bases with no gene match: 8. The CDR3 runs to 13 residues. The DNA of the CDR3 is TGTGCCAGCAGTGAATCTAGCGGGACGGGGCAGTTCTTC. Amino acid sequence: CASSESSGTGQFF.

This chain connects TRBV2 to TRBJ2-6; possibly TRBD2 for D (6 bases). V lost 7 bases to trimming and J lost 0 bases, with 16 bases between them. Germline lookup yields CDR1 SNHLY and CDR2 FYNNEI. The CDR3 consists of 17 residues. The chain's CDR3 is CASTAGTSRSGANVLTF. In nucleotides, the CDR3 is TGTGCCAGCACCGCGGGGACGAGCCGCTCTGGGGCCAACGTCCTGACTTTC. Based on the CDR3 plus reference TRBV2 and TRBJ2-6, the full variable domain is EPEVTQTPSHQVTQMGQEVILRCVPISNHLYFYWYRQILGQKVEFLVSFYNNEISEKSEIFDDQFSVERPDGSNFTLKIRSTKLEDSAMYFCASTAGTSRSGANVLTFGAGSRLTVL.

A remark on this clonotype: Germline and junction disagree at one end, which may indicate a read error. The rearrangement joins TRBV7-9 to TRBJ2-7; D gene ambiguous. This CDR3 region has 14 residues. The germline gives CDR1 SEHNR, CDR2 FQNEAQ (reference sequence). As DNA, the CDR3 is TGTGCCAGCAGCCCCAAGGACCGGGCCTACGATCAGTACTTC. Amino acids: CASSPKDRAYDQYF.

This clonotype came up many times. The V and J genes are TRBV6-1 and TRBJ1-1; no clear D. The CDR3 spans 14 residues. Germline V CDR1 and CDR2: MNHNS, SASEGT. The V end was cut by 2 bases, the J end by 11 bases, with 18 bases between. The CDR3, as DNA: TGTGCCAGCAGTGAACCTCGGGGTACCCGGGTTGCTTTCTTT. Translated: CASSEPRGTRVAFF.

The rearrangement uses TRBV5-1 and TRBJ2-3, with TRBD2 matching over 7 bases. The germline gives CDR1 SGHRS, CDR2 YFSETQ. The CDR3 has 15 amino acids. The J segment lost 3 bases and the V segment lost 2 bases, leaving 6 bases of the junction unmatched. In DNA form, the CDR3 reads TGCGCCAGCAGCTTCAAGCGGGACGGAACAGATACGCAGTATTTT. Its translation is CASSFKRDGTDTQYF.

CDR3 sequence (DNA): TGTGCCAGTGGCCCGACAGGTGGTAAGTTTGGCTACACCTTC. It yields the protein CASGPTGGKFGYTF. The V and J genes are TRBV19 and TRBJ1-2, with D perhaps matching TRBD1 (6 bases). CDR1 is LNHDA, CDR2 SQIVND, per germline (reference sequence). Trimming cost V 8 bases and J 7 bases, with 20 bases left between them. The CDR3 has 14 residues.

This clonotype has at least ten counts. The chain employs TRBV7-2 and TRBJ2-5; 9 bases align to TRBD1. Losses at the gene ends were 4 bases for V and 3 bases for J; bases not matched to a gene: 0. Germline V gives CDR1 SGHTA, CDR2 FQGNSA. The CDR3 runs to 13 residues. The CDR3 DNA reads TGTGCCAGCAGCTGGACAGGGGAAGAGACCCAGTACTTC. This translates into CASSWTGEETQYF.

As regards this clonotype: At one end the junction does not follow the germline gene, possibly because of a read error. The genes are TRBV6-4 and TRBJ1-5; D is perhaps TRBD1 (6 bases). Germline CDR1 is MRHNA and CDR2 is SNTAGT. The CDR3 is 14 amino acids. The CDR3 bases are TGTGCCAGAAGTGACAGGACAGCCGATCAGCCCCAGCATTTT. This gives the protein CARSDRTADQPQHF.

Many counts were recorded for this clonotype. The CDR3 loop reads CASGLPVTEDFSGNTIYF. The CDR3 DNA reads TGTGCTAGTGGTTTGCCGGTTACGGAGGACTTCTCTGGAAACACCATATATTTT. The J gene is TRBJ1-3, the V gene TRBV12-5; D is unresolved. The length of the CDR3 is 18 residues. Deletions cut 2 bases from V and 0 bases from J, with 17 bases between. In germline, CDR1 is LGHNT, CDR2 FRNRAP.

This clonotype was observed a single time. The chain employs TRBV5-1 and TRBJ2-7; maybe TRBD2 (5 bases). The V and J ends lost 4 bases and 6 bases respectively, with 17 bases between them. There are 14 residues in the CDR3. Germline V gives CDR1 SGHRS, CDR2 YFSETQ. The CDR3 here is CASSPQVAMREQYF. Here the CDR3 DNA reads TGCGCCAGCAGCCCCCAAGTAGCGATGCGCGAGCAGTACTTC.

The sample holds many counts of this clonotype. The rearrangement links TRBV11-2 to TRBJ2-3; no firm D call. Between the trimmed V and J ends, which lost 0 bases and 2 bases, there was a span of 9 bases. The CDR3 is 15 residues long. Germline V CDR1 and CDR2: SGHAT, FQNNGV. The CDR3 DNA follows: TGTGCCAGCAGCTTAGAGGGCTTAGCCACAGATACGCAGTATTTT. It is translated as CASSLEGLATDTQYF.

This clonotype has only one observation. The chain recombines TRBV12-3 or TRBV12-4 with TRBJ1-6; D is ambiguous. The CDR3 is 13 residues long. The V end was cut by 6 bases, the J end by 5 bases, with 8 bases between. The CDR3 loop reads CASRRGDNSPLHF. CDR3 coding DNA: TGTGCCAGCAGACGGGGAGATAATTCACCCCTCCACTTT.

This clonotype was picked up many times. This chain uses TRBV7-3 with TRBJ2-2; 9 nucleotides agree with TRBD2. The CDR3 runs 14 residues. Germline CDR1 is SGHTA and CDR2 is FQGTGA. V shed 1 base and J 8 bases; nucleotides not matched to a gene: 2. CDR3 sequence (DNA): TGTGCCAGCAGCTTAATTAGCGGGAGTGGGGAGCTGTTTTTT. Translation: CASSLISGSGELFF.

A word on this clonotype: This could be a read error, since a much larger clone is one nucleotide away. In DNA form, the CDR3 reads TGTGCCAGCATCCCCCTGGGGGTGGGGGAAGTGCGGCGGCGGGAGCAGTTCTTC. Amino acids: CASIPLGVGEVRRREQFF. The chain links TRBV7-2 to TRBJ2-1; D is possibly TRBD1 or TRBD2 (5 bases each). V lost 7 bases and J 10 bases, leaving 32 bases between the germline ends. CDR3 size: 18 residues. Germline-derived CDR1 and CDR2 are SGHTA and FQGNSA.

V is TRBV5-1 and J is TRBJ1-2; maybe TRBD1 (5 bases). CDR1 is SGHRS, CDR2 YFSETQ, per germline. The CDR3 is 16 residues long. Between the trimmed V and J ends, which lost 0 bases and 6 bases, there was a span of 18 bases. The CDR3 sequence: CASSLAVSGRRDGYTF. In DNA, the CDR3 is TGCGCCAGCAGCTTGGCGGTGTCAGGGCGAAGGGATGGCTACACCTTC.

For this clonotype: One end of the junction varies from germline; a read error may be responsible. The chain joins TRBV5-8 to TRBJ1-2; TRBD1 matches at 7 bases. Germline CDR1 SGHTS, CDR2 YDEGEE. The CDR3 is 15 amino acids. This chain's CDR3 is CTSSLGQLINYGYTF. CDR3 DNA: TGTACCAGCAGTTTGGGACAGCTGATTAACTATGGCTACACCTTC.

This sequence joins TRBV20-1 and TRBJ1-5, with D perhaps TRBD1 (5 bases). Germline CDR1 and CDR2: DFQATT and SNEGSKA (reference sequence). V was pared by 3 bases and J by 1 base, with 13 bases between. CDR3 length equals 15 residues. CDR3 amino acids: CSASIDQGSNQPQHF. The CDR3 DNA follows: TGCAGTGCTAGTATCGATCAGGGAAGCAATCAGCCCCAGCATTTT.

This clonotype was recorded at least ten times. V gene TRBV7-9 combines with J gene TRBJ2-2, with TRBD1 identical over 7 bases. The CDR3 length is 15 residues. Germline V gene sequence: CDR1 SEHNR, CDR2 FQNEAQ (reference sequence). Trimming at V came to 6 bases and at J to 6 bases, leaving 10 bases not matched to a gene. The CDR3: CASSGGDRAAGELFF. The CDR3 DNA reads TGTGCCAGCAGTGGGGGAGACAGGGCCGCCGGGGAGCTGTTTTTT. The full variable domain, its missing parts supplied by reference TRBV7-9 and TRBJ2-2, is DTGVSQNPRHKITKRGQNVTFRCDPISEHNRLYWYRQTLGQGPEFLTYFQNEAQLEKSRLLSDRFSAERPKGSFSTLEIQRTEQGDSAMYLCASSGGDRAAGELFFGEGSRLTVL.

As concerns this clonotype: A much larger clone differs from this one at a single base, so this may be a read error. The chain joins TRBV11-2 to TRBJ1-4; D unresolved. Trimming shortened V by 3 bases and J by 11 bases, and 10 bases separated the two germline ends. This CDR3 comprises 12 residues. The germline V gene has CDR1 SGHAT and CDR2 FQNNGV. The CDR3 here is CASSFLLSKLFF. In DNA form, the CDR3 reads TGTGCCAGCAGCTTCCTCTTATCCAAACTGTTTTTT.

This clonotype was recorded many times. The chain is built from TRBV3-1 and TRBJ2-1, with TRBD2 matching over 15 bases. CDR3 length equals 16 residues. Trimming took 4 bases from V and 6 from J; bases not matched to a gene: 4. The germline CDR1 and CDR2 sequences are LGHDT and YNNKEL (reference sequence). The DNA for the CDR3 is TGTGCCAGCAGCCCTGGACTAGCGGGAGGGGGCAATGAGCAGTTCTTC. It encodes CASSPGLAGGGNEQFF.